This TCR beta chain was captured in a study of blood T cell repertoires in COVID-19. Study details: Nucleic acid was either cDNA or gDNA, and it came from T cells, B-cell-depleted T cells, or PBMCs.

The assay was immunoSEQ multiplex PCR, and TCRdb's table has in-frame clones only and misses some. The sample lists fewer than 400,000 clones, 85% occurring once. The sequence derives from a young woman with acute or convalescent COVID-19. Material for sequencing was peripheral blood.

The CDR3 DNA is TGTGCCAGCAGCCTACTAACAGGGTCAGCCTACGAGCAGTACTTC. Residues: CASSLLTGSAYEQYF. The chain recombines TRBV7-8 with TRBJ2-7, with a tentative D call TRBD1 (6 bases). Germline V CDR1 and CDR2: SGHVS, FQNEAQ. The CDR3 is 15 residues long. With 5 bases removed from V and 2 bases from J, the gap between germline ends came to 16 bases. The variable domain in full, with the rest retrieved from reference TRBV7-8 and TRBJ2-7, is GAGVSQSPRYKVAKRGQDVALRCDPISGHVSLFWYQQALGQGPEFLTYFQNEAQLDKSGLPSDRFFAERPEGSVSTLKIQRTQQEDSAVYLCASSLLTGSAYEQYFGPGTRLTVT.